This paragraph reports one T cell receptor beta chain. What it binds is not known. These data originate in a study of early T cells in non-severe SARS-CoV-2 infection. About the research overall: Unsorted whole-blood RNA was sequenced in bulk, leaving chains unpaired. Findings of the study overall: Lookups in VDJdb leaned toward anti-spike CD8 responses and missed private and CD4 specificities.

Unique molecular identifiers tagged individual cDNA molecules. TCRdb redid the calling of the 5' RACE reads with MiXCR, one entry per CDR3 protein. The sample holds some 64,000 distinct CDR3 sequences; roughly 18% are singletons and the top ten take over 8%. Germline CDR1 is DFQATT and CDR2 is SNEGSKA (reference sequence). This CDR3 has 13 residues. Trimming took off 3 bases at V and 0 bases at J, with 6 bases between the two ends. The sequence came from an adult who was a healthcare worker with PCR-confirmed SARS-CoV-2 infection or an uninfected control (not recorded which). The chain uses TRBV20-1 and TRBJ1-3, with D unresolved. Sequences were derived from whole blood, sampled at baseline. DNA of the CDR3: TGCAGTGCTAGCCACAGCTCTGGAAACACCATATATTTT. It translates to CSASHSSGNTIYF.